The clone carrying this TCR beta chain came up a few times. With a J-beta primer mix and a sample-barcoded 5' primer, a second PCR ran 7 to 11 cycles. Each cDNA molecule was tagged by a template-switch adaptor that had 12 random nucleotides. In TCRdb, the 5' RACE reads were re-called with MiXCR into one record per CDR3 protein. The sample yields around 1,800,000 distinct CDR3 sequences, 39% seen once. The junction had 3 bases not matched to a gene; V was cut back by 5 bases and J by 2 bases. CDR3 size: 13 residues. Germline CDR1 DFQATT, CDR2 SNEGSKA (reference sequence). This specimen comes from a study of blood T cells in healthy people across ages.

The origin of this receptor is a human donor in good health. Input material: blood. The V call is TRBV20-1, the J call TRBJ2-3; 8 nucleotides line up with TRBD2. CDR3: CSAAGGSTDTQYF. Written as DNA, the CDR3 is TGCAGTGCTGCGGGGGGATCCACAGATACGCAGTATTTT.